Each of the 11 T cell receptor beta chains below was sequenced from the same sample in a study of OX40 agonist ivuxolimab in advanced cancers. The assay was immunoSEQ multiplex PCR, and TCRdb's table has in-frame clones only and misses some. The sample has 65,000 to 95,000 clones, around 83% seen once. Sequencing was performed on CD4+ or CD8+ T cells sorted from blood, taken in a trial of the OX40 agonist ivuxolimab. Receptors originate from an adult with an advanced solid tumor such as melanoma, head and neck, liver or kidney cancer.

The rearrangement links TRBV7-9 to TRBJ2-2; 9 nucleotides align to TRBD1. V was pared by 4 bases and J by 4 bases, with 7 bases of the junction left unmatched. The CDR3 spans 16 residues. CDR1 is SEHNR, CDR2 FQNEAQ, per germline (reference sequence). The CDR3: CASSSRDREGTGELFF. The CDR3 DNA reads TGTGCCAGCAGCTCCCGGGACAGGGAGGGCACCGGGGAGCTGTTTTTT.

This clone was observed a few times. The V call is TRBV19, the J call TRBJ1-2; D might be TRBD1 (5 bases). Trimming took off 5 bases at V and 7 bases at J, with 17 bases between the two ends. Germline V gene lookup returns CDR1 LNHDA and CDR2 SQIVND (reference sequence). The length of the CDR3 is 14 residues. The CDR3 sequence: CASSLTGTVPGYTF. In nucleotides, the CDR3 is TGTGCCAGTAGTTTAACCGGGACGGTGCCTGGCTACACCTTC.

This clone was picked up a small number of times. The rearrangement joins TRBV6-5 to TRBJ2-7, with 8 positions matching TRBD2. Germline V gene data show CDR1 as MNHEY and CDR2 as SVGAGI. V was pared by 0 bases and J by 3 bases, with 4 bases of the junction left unmatched. The CDR3 spans 15 residues. In nucleotides, the CDR3 is TGTGCCAGCAGTTACTCCGCCGGGGGGGACTACGAGCAGTACTTC. It translates to CASSYSAGGDYEQYF.

CDR3 DNA sequence: TGTGCCAGCAGCCAAGGAACCGACAGGGACAGGCCAGATACGCAGTATTTT. It codes for CASSQGTDRDRPDTQYF. This chain connects TRBV4-2 to TRBJ2-3; 8 bases align to TRBD1. CDR1 and CDR2 from the germline V gene are LGHNA and YNFKEQ. Trimming removed 1 base from V and 4 bases from J; junction bases left unmatched: 10. CDR3 length: 17 residues.

J is TRBJ2-2 and V is TRBV2; 8 nucleotides line up with TRBD2. This CDR3 is 15 amino acids long. Unmatched junction bases numbered 2, after V lost 5 bases and J lost 0 bases. The V gene's germline CDR1 is SNHLY and CDR2 FYNNEI. CDR3 DNA sequence: TGTGCCAGCAGTCTGCGGGGGGCGAACACCGGGGAGCTGTTTTTT. This codes for CASSLRGANTGELFF.

The chain carries TRBV11-2 and TRBJ1-2; possibly TRBD1 for D (5 bases). This CDR3 has 16 amino acids. Germline lookup yields CDR1 SGHAT and CDR2 FQNNGV. Between the trimmed V and J ends, which lost 1 base and 6 bases, there was a span of 18 bases. The CDR3 loop reads CASSLASGGKRDGYTF. The CDR3 DNA is TGTGCCAGCAGCTTAGCTAGTGGGGGTAAGAGGGATGGCTACACCTTC.

This clone was seen a handful of times. V gene TRBV10-3 combines with J gene TRBJ2-5, with 8 bases aligning to TRBD2. CDR3 length: 15 amino acids. V was clipped by 0 bases and J by 2 bases; unmatched bases: 2. Per germline, CDR1 ENHRY and CDR2 SYGVKD. In DNA form, the CDR3 reads TGTGCCATCAGTGAGTCATTAGCGGGGCAAGAGACCCAGTACTTC. It is translated as CAISESLAGQETQYF.

The chain has TRBV29-1 and TRBJ2-7; D is possibly TRBD2 (6 bases). CDR1 and CDR2 (germline): SQVTM, ANQGSEA. This CDR3 spans 11 amino acids. Trimming removed 7 bases from V and 7 bases from J, with 14 bases in between. The CDR3 region has the DNA TGCAGCGCCGGTGAAGGAGGGGAGCAGTACTTC. Its translation: CSAGEGGEQYF.

The chain has TRBV7-9 and TRBJ1-1; D gene unclear. The CDR3 contains 12 residues. Trimming took off 1 base at V and 11 bases at J, with 11 bases between the two ends. Germline V lookup: CDR1 SEHNR, CDR2 FQNEAQ (reference sequence). CDR3 region: CASSLVGGLAFF. The DNA for the CDR3 is TGTGCCAGCAGCTTAGTGGGAGGATTGGCTTTCTTT.

This chain connects TRBV19 to TRBJ1-4; D unclear. This CDR3 is 14 amino acids long. The germline V gene has CDR1 LNHDA and CDR2 SQIVND (reference sequence). V dropped 2 bases and J dropped 3 bases, with 7 bases sitting between them. DNA of the CDR3: TGTGCCAGTAGTATAATGGCGTCTAATGAAAAACTGTTTTTT. Translation gives CASSIMASNEKLFF.

This chain uses TRBV6-4 with TRBJ2-1; D remains unclear. Trimming shortened V by 0 bases and J by 0 bases, and 9 bases separated the two germline ends. The CDR3 is 16 amino acids. CDR1 and CDR2 from the germline V gene are MRHNA and SNTAGT. The CDR3 protein is CASSDSKSSSYNEQFF. CDR3 DNA sequence: TGTGCCAGCAGTGACTCTAAGTCAAGCTCCTACAATGAGCAGTTCTTC.